This T cell receptor (beta chain) was documented in a study of cytomegalovirus exposure and HLA in healthy donors. Turning to the study itself: Membership in the Caucasian-associated ancestry cluster was found for 81% of around 380 genotyped donors.

Healthy bone marrow donors made up the cohort. The study, taken as a whole, reports: Follow-up analysis found HLA locus-dependent TCR association rates, highest for DRB1 and lowest for HLA-C.

Notes on this clone: The antigen remains unidentified.

The PCR employed 60 Vbeta primers together with 13 Jbeta primers. Sequencing used immunoSEQ multiplex PCR; TCRdb keeps in-frame clones, though not all of them. Recorded for this sample: around 51,000 clones. The V and J ends lost 8 bases and 5 bases respectively, with 10 bases between them. Germline V gives CDR1 SGHRS, CDR2 YFSETQ. This CDR3 has 11 amino acids. The sample was PBMCs. This sequence joins TRBV5-1 and TRBJ1-1; possibly TRBD1 for D (5 bases). This sequence originates from a middle-aged man in good health and CMV-seropositive. This CDR3 is CASKQETEAFF. The CDR3, as DNA: TGCGCCAGTAAACAGGAGACTGAAGCTTTCTTT.